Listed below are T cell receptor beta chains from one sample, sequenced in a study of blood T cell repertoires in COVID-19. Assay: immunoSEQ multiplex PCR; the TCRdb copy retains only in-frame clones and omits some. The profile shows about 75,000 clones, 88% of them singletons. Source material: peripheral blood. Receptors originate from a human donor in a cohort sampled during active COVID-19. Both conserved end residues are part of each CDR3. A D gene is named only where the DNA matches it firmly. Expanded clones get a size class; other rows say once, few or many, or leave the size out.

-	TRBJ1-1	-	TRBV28	CASSLGGGRDGINTEAFF	TGTGCCAGCAGTTTAGGCGGGGGTCGCGATGGGATAAACACTGAAGCTTTCTTT
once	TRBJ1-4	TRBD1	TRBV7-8	CASRPDNRGREKLFF	TGTGCCAGCAGGCCCGATAACAGGGGGAGAGAAAAACTGTTTTTT
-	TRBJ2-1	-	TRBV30	CAWSVLGTGNEQFF	TGTGCCTGGAGTGTACTTGGGACTGGCAATGAGCAGTTCTTC
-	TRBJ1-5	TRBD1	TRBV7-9	CASSPQGAKDQPQHF	TGTGCCAGCAGCCCTCAGGGGGCGAAGGATCAGCCCCAGCATTTT
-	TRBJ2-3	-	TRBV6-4	CASSDGTSADTQYF	TGTGCCAGCAGTGACGGGACTTCCGCAGATACGCAGTATTTT
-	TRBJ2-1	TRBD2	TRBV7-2	CASSSWTSGSNEQFF	TGTGCCAGCAGCTCCTGGACTAGCGGGAGCAATGAGCAGTTCTTC
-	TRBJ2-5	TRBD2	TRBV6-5	CASSYSELAGPETQYF	TGTGCCAGCAGTTACTCGGAGCTAGCGGGACCGGAGACCCAGTACTTC
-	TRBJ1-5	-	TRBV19	CASSTPHVYSQPQHF	TGTGCCAGTAGTACCCCTCATGTTTATAGTCAGCCCCAGCATTTT
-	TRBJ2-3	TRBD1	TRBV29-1	CSVPPPGQSATQYF	TGCAGCGTTCCGCCTCCGGGACAGAGCGCTACGCAGTATTTT
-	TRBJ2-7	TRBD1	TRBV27	CASSSPGQGTNEQYF	TGTGCCAGCAGTTCCCCGGGACAGGGCACCAACGAGCAGTACTTC
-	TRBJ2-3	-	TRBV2	CASRAFLDRPGKDTQYF	TGTGCCAGCAGGGCGTTCCTTGACAGGCCGGGGAAAGATACGCAGTATTTT
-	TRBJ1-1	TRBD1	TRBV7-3	CASSFRGMNTEAFF	TGTGCCAGCAGCTTCAGGGGGATGAACACTGAAGCTTTCTTT
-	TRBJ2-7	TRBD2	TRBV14	CASSPRPEAGGEQYF	TGTGCCAGCAGCCCTAGACCCGAGGCGGGGGGCGAGCAGTACTTC
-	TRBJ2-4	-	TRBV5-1	CASSLDRVDIQYF	TGCGCCAGCAGCTTGGACAGGGTCGACATTCAGTACTTC
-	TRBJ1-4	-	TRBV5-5	CASSLVGDNEKLFF	TGTGCCAGCAGCTTGGTCGGGGATAATGAAAAACTGTTTTTT
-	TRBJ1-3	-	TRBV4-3	CASSLEMKGGNTIYF	TGCGCCAGCAGCCTAGAAATGAAGGGGGGAAACACCATATATTTT
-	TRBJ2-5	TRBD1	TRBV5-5	CASSSLGGRGETQYF	TGTGCCAGCAGCTCCTTAGGGGGCCGGGGAGAGACCCAGTACTTC
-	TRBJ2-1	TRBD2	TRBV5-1	CASSRPGGGGEQFF	TGCGCCAGCAGCAGACCCGGGGGGGGTGGTGAGCAGTTCTTC
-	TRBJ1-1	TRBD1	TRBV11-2	CASSSRDRGVRAFF	TGTGCCAGCAGCTCAAGGGACAGGGGCGTGCGGGCTTTCTTT
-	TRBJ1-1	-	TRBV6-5	CASRGASRLRAEAFF	TGTGCCAGCAGAGGGGCAAGCCGTCTCAGGGCTGAAGCTTTCTTT
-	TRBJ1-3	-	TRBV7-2	CASSPSRLTSSGNTIYF	TGTGCCAGCAGCCCCTCCCGACTGACCAGCTCTGGAAACACCATATATTTT